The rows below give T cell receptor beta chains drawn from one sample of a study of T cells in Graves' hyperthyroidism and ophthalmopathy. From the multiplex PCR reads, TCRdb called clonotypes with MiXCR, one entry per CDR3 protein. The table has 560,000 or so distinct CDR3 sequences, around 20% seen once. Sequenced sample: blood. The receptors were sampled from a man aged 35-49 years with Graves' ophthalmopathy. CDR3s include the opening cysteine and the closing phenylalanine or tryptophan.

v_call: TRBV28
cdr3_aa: CASSPGATNSRQHF

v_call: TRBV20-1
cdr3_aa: CSATLVGSGPHRETQYF

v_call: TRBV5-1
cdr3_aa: CAISRGDNTGELFF

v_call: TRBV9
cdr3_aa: CASSGLAEAGTGELFF

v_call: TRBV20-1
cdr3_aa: CSAGGQTNYYEQYF

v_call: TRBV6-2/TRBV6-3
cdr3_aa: CASRTPPRLGIESSSYNEQFF

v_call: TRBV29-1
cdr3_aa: CSVEDPELHSYNEQFF

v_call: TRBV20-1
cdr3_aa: CSAYNGQDKGADTQYF

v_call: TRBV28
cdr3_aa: CASSLDRNEQYF

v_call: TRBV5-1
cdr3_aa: CASSAGKGGPPNTGELFF

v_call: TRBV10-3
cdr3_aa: CAIKGQVNQPQHF

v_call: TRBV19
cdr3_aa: CASSIDGQETQYF

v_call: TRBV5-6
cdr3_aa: CASSQSGRFLEKLFF

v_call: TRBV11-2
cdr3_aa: CASSSGRGMETQYF

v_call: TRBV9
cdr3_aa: CASSAQDGELFF

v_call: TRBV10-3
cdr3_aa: CAISGTSGNDDEQFF

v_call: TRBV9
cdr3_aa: CASSVGLAGESNTGELFF

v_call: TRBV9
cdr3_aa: CASSDPLGASYNEQFF

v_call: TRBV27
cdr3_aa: CASSQDRGSSGNTIYF

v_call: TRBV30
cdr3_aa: CAVARGYTQYF

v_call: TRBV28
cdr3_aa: CASSLQGRSYEQYF

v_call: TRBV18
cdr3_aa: CASSPRGASGNTIYF

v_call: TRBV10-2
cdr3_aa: CAASLGLAGGNEQFF

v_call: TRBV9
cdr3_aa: CASSGSHGNNEQFF

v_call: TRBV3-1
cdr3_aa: CASSQVGGRHGEQFF

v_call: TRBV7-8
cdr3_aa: CASSPPFRTGDYAEAFF

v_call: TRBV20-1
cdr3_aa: CSAEKLAGNSNEQFF

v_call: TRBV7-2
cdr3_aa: CASSLDSLAKNIQYF

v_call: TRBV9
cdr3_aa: CASNQRGMIRETQYF

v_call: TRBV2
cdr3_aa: CATPGGGTQYF

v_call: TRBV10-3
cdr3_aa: CAIRRGVTETQYF

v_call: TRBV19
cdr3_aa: CATGGNTEAFF

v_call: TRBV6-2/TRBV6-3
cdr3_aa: CASGQGINQPQHF

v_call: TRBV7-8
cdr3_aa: CASTPKIRGTDYGYAF

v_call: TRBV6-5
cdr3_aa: CASSYLASGTLADTQYF

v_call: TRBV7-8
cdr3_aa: CASSLGGGSNTGELFF

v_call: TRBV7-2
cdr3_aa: CASSLVRQQFETQYF

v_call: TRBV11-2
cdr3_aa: CASNSQGQGASGDTQYF

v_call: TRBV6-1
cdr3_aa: CATEGGFRTDTQYF

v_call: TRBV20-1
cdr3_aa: CRAVGLAGVLNEQFF

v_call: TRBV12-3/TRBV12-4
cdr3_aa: CASRTSGITGELFF

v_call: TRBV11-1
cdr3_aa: CASSLLDLSYNEQFF

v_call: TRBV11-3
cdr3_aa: CASSSQGAVAGELFF

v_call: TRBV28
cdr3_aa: CASSPGTFRPFF

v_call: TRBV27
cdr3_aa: CASSLSVGQLYGYTF

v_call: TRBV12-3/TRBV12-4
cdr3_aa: CASTLSGIDEQFF

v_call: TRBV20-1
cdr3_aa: CSARLQGAGETQYF

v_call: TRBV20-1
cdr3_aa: CSARVEDRTDTQYF

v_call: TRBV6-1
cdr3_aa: CASSNGQGRAFF

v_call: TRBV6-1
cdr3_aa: CASSSPAVNTEAFF

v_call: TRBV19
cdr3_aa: CASSIGAEIYGYTF

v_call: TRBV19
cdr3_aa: CASSIRGILGDSNQPQHF

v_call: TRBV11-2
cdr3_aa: CASSPGPKGLTTDTQYF

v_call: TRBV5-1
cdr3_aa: CASSLATGTYEQYF

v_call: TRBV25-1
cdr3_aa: CASSGAGGGSNTQYF

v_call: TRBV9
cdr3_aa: CASSVGGAAGIEAFF

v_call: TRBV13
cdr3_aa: CASSLKATGPNYGYTF

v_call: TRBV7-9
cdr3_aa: CASSLGTAGITDTQYF

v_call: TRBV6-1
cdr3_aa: CASSEGQTKAKNIQYF

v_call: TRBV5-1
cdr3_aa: CASRITGTTTDTQYF